One T cell receptor (beta chain) is described in this entry. The data stem from a study of CD8+CD57+ T cells in acquired aplastic anemia. The template for TCR beta VDJ and CDR3 sequence profiling was genomic DNA. MiXCR, run by TCRdb on the reads, gives a single entry per CDR3 protein. This table holds about 180,000 distinct CDR3 sequences, approximately 52% found once. In patients chosen for sequencing, flow cytometry had shown CD8+CD57+ cell expansion. V shed 0 bases, J shed 8 bases, and the junction held 6 bases outside the gene matches. The CDR3 runs 14 residues. Germline loops: CDR1 DFQATT, CDR2 SNEGSKA (reference sequence).

V gene TRBV20-1 combines with J gene TRBJ2-5; 10 nucleotides align to TRBD2. The sequenced material came from sorted CD4+, CD8+, or CD8+CD57+ T cells (not recorded which) from PBMCs. This clonotype was sampled from a human donor with aplastic anemia. CDR3 region: CSARERLAGDTQYF. The CDR3 nucleotides read TGCAGTGCTAGAGAAAGGCTAGCGGGAGACACCCAGTACTTC.